The rows below give T cell receptor beta chains drawn from one sample of a study of T cell responses to AZD1222 COVID-19 vaccine. Repertoires were generated with immunoSEQ multiplex PCR, while TCRdb's copy carries only in-frame clones and drops some. The table records some 170,000 clones, 80% to 90% of them present only once. The specimen comprised peripheral blood, sampled 28 days after the second dose of the MenACWY control vaccine. These receptors were taken from an adult who received the MenACWY meningococcal vaccine as a control. Both conserved end residues are part of each CDR3. A D gene is named only where the DNA matches it firmly. Clone size is stated in some rows and not others, as once, few, many or a class when expanded.

TRBJ1-2 | NA | TRBV6-5 | NA | CASRGLGYGYTF | TGTGCCAGCCGCGGTCTGGGCTATGGCTACACCTTC
TRBJ2-7 | NA | TRBV11-2 | NA | CASSLVGATPAYF | TGTGCCAGCAGCTTAGTGGGGGCGACCCCGGCGTACTTC
TRBJ2-7 | NA | TRBV24-1 | NA | CATGHDGEQYF | TGTGCCACCGGGCACGACGGGGAGCAGTACTTC
TRBJ2-7 | NA | TRBV25-1 | once | CASSGGTTYEQYF | TGTGCCAGCAGTGGCGGGACAACCTACGAGCAGTACTTC
TRBJ2-2 | NA | TRBV10-1 | NA | CASSESWGANTGELFF | TGCGCCAGCAGTGAGTCTTGGGGGGCGAACACCGGGGAGCTGTTTTTT
TRBJ2-7 | NA | TRBV2 | NA | CASSTLGWNEQYF | TGTGCCAGCAGCACTTTGGGATGGAACGAGCAGTACTTC
TRBJ1-5 | NA | TRBV10-2 | NA | CASGGGQGWNQPQHF | TGCGCCAGCGGGGGGGGGCAGGGATGGAATCAGCCCCAGCATTTT
TRBJ2-3 | TRBD1 | TRBV24-1 | few | CATSDPGQGNTDTQYF | TGTGCCACCAGTGACCCGGGACAGGGAAACACAGATACGCAGTATTTT
TRBJ2-7 | NA | TRBV29-1 | NA | CSVKTGDSYEQYF | TGCAGCGTTAAGACAGGAGACTCCTACGAGCAGTACTTC
TRBJ1-3 | NA | TRBV30 | NA | CAWSALTGNGNTIYF | TGTGCCTGGAGTGCACTCACAGGGAATGGAAACACCATATATTTT
TRBJ1-3 | TRBD1 | TRBV28 | NA | CASSFMDRGLGNTIYF | TGTGCCAGCAGTTTTATGGACAGGGGGCTCGGAAACACCATATATTTT
TRBJ1-5 | TRBD1 | TRBV19 | few | CATGTERALYSNQPQHF | TGTGCCACCGGGACAGAGAGGGCCCTTTATAGCAATCAGCCCCAGCATTTT
TRBJ1-3 | NA | TRBV6-5 | NA | CASTYGRKENTIYF | TGTGCCAGCACCTACGGACGGAAAGAAAACACCATATATTTT
TRBJ2-5 | NA | TRBV28 | NA | CASSQKGRTQYF | TGTGCCAGCAGCCAAAAGGGGCGGACCCAGTACTTC
TRBJ1-2 | NA | TRBV12-3/TRBV12-4 | NA | CASSLGSHYGYTF | TGTGCCAGCAGTTTAGGATCCCACTATGGCTACACCTTC
TRBJ1-5 | NA | TRBV28 | once | CASTISGDQPQHF | TGTGCCAGCACCATATCGGGGGATCAGCCCCAGCATTTT
TRBJ2-5 | NA | TRBV19 | NA | CASSIPGIVETQYF | TGTGCCAGTAGTATCCCCGGGATCGTGGAGACCCAGTACTTC
TRBJ1-2 | TRBD1 | TRBV28 | NA | CASSFSTTGGVGGYTF | TGTGCCAGCAGTTTCTCCACGACAGGGGGCGTGGGTGGCTACACCTTC
TRBJ1-1 | NA | TRBV7-9 | NA | CASSLDAGNTEAFF | TGTGCCAGCAGCTTAGATGCGGGGAACACTGAAGCTTTCTTT
TRBJ1-4 | NA | TRBV6-5 | NA | CASSIGTLVNEKLFF | TGTGCCAGCAGTATTGGGACTCTTGTGAACGAAAAACTGTTTTTT
TRBJ1-5 | TRBD1 | TRBV28 | NA | CASSSLYRGLSQPQHF | TGTGCCAGCAGTTCCCTCTACAGGGGATTGAGTCAGCCCCAGCATTTT
TRBJ2-7 | NA | TRBV19 | few | CASSFRRQREQYF | TGTGCCAGTAGTTTCCGGCGCCAGAGGGAGCAGTACTTC
TRBJ2-7 | NA | TRBV25-1 | NA | CASSDNAPYEQYF | TGTGCCAGCAGTGACAATGCCCCATACGAGCAGTACTTC
TRBJ1-2 | TRBD1 | TRBV28 | NA | CASSLPGQGAFYGYTF | TGTGCCAGCAGTTTACCGGGACAGGGGGCTTTCTATGGCTACACCTTC
TRBJ1-4 | NA | TRBV15 | few | CATSPRRVGEKLFF | TGTGCCACCAGCCCGAGGAGGGTAGGTGAAAAACTGTTTTTT
TRBJ1-4 | TRBD1 | TRBV5-4 | NA | CASSFRTGGPQKIGEKLFF | TGTGCCAGCAGCTTCCGGACAGGGGGCCCCCAAAAAATTGGAGAAAAACTGTTTTTT
TRBJ1-1 | TRBD1 | TRBV10-3 | NA | CAISESSIQGGNTEAFF | TGTGCCATCAGTGAGTCGAGTATTCAGGGGGGGAACACTGAAGCTTTCTTT
TRBJ1-2 | NA | TRBV30 | NA | CAWSPSRASYGYTF | TGTGCCTGGTCCCCCTCGAGGGCCTCCTATGGCTACACCTTC
TRBJ1-2 | NA | TRBV25-1 | NA | CASSESFIGGYTF | TGTGCCAGCAGTGAATCTTTTATCGGTGGCTACACCTTC
TRBJ2-3 | NA | TRBV6-5 | NA | CASSYDEGPDTQYF | TGTGCCAGCAGTTACGATGAGGGGCCAGATACGCAGTATTTT
TRBJ1-2 | NA | TRBV6-5 | NA | CASSPGTNYGYTF | TGTGCCAGCAGTCCCGGGACAAACTATGGCTACACCTTC
TRBJ1-2 | NA | TRBV6-5 | NA | CASSFFLGEGGYTF | TGTGCCAGCAGTTTCTTTCTGGGAGAGGGAGGCTACACCTTC
TRBJ2-7 | TRBD2 | TRBV29-1 | NA | CSVILAGYYEQYF | TGCAGCGTGATTCTAGCGGGGTACTACGAGCAGTACTTC
TRBJ2-7 | TRBD2 | TRBV7-9 | NA | CASSPYRTSGTLDEQYF | TGTGCCAGCAGCCCATATAGGACTAGCGGGACATTGGACGAGCAGTACTTC
TRBJ1-2 | NA | TRBV10-3 | NA | CASSTGLNYGYTF | TGTGCCAGCTCTACAGGACTGAACTATGGCTACACCTTC
TRBJ2-2 | NA | TRBV19 | NA | CASSIPAVGTGELFF | TGTGCCAGTAGTATCCCGGCGGTGGGCACCGGGGAGCTGTTTTTT
TRBJ2-2 | NA | TRBV30 | NA | CAWMGRQENTGELFF | TGTGCCTGGATGGGGAGACAGGAGAACACCGGGGAGCTGTTTTTT
TRBJ2-7 | NA | TRBV21-1 | NA | CASSTRLAGGCYEQYF | TGTGCCAGCAGCACAAGACTAGCGGGAGGGTGCTACGAGCAGTACTTC
TRBJ2-3 | NA | TRBV18 | NA | CASSPPNPGTDTQYF | TGTGCCAGCTCACCACCGAACCCCGGCACAGATACGCAGTATTTT
TRBJ1-5 | TRBD1 | TRBV6-6 | NA | CASSGQVNQPQHF | TGTGCCAGCTCCGGACAGGTCAATCAGCCCCAGCATTTT
TRBJ1-1 | NA | TRBV10-1 | few | CASSESGRTEAFF | TGCGCCAGCAGTGAGTCGGGGAGAACTGAAGCTTTCTTT
TRBJ2-1 | TRBD2 | TRBV19 | NA | CASSTLAGGYNEQFF | TGTGCCAGTAGTACGCTAGCGGGAGGGTACAATGAGCAGTTCTTC
TRBJ2-7 | NA | TRBV27 | NA | CASGTVSSYEQYF | TGTGCCAGCGGGACGGTGAGCTCCTACGAGCAGTACTTC
TRBJ2-2 | NA | TRBV28 | NA | CASSPPGSALTGELFF | TGTGCCAGCAGTCCCCCAGGGTCGGCGCTTACGGGGGAGCTGTTTTTT
TRBJ1-4 | TRBD1 | TRBV19 | NA | CASSIVGQGEEKLFF | TGTGCCAGTAGTATTGTGGGACAGGGAGAAGAAAAACTGTTTTTT
TRBJ1-1 | NA | TRBV12-5 | NA | CASAFRGDTEAFF | TGTGCTAGTGCCTTCAGGGGAGACACTGAAGCTTTCTTT
TRBJ2-7 | NA | TRBV12-3/TRBV12-4 | NA | CASRGFGYEQYF | TGTGCCAGCAGGGGGTTTGGTTACGAGCAGTACTTC
TRBJ2-1 | NA | TRBV5-1 | NA | CASSLERGNTYNEQFF | TGCGCCAGCAGCTTGGAACGGGGGAATACCTACAATGAGCAGTTCTTC
TRBJ2-7 | NA | TRBV12-5 | NA | CASGLVRQVGEQYF | TGTGCTAGTGGTTTGGTAAGACAGGTGGGCGAGCAGTACTTC
TRBJ2-3 | TRBD1 | TRBV7-3 | NA | CASSAKRQGAGDTQYF | TGTGCCAGCAGCGCCAAACGCCAGGGGGCCGGAGATACGCAGTATTTT
TRBJ2-1 | NA | TRBV12-5 | NA | CASALVGPNEQFF | TGTGCTAGTGCCCTCGTGGGACCTAATGAGCAGTTCTTC
TRBJ2-2 | TRBD2 | TRBV28 | NA | CASSSPGLAGSWNTGELFF | TGTGCCAGCAGTTCCCCCGGACTAGCGGGATCCTGGAACACCGGGGAGCTGTTTTTT
TRBJ1-5 | TRBD1 | TRBV19 | NA | CASSTDRGHQPQHF | TGTGCCAGTAGTACCGACAGGGGGCATCAGCCCCAGCATTTT
TRBJ2-5 | TRBD2 | TRBV25-1 | NA | CASSKVGGRIETQYF | TGTGCCAGCAGTAAGGTGGGCGGGAGAATAGAGACCCAGTACTTC
TRBJ1-1 | NA | TRBV24-1 | NA | CATSDPSRGTEAFF | TGTGCCACCAGTGACCCAAGCCGGGGCACTGAAGCTTTCTTT